These 12 T cell receptor beta chains were all obtained from the same sample, sequenced in a study of PD-1 blockade in classical Hodgkin lymphoma (TCRdb year 2020). Receptor amplification or capture employed the immunoSEQ multiplex PCR assay. TCRdb holds this immuneACCESS table with in-frame rearrangements only. Some clones are missing; in checked studies, unresolved V genes explain under half, and the rest has no known cause. Within this sample are about 6,700 clones, with more than 70% of them counted one time only. About 39% of the sample comes from the top ten. The sample's time point, from its label and the paper: cycle 4 day 1 (C4D1), after five to seven weeks of nivolumab. Every trial patient had relapsed following autologous stem cell transplantation, and prior brentuximab vedotin exposure was what differed among cohorts A, B and C. This sample comprised peripheral blood mononuclear cells (PBMCs), obtained before the fourth cycle of nivolumab. The receptors stem from a human donor with classical Hodgkin lymphoma.

The J gene is TRBJ1-1, the V gene TRBV9; possibly TRBD1 for D (6 bases). Germline-derived CDR1 and CDR2 are SGDLS and YYNGEE. V was cut by 7 bases and J by 0 bases, with 19 bases left in between. This CDR3 contains 16 residues. CDR3 DNA: TGTGCCAGCCGCCCCAAGGTGGGGGACATGAACACTGAAGCTTTCTTT. The encoded protein is CASRPKVGDMNTEAFF.

V usage is TRBV4-2 and J usage is TRBJ1-2, with D perhaps TRBD1 (5 bases). V was trimmed by 1 base and J by 6 bases, leaving 18 bases between them. The length of the CDR3 is 16 residues. Germline CDR1 LGHNA, CDR2 YNFKEQ. CDR3 nucleotide sequence: TGTGCCAGCAGCCAAGTAATTTCGGGGCCTGACAATGGCTACACCTTC. Translated, it gives CASSQVISGPDNGYTF.

The rearrangement joins TRBV28 to TRBJ2-3; 9 positions agree with TRBD2. The germline CDR1 and CDR2 sequences are MDHEN and SYDVKM. The CDR3 is 11 amino acids. The CDR3 DNA reads TGTGTTAGCGGGAGAAAAGATACGCAGTATTTT. Protein: CVSGRKDTQYF. The full variable domain, in which reference TRBV28 and TRBJ2-3 provide the parts outside the CDR3, is DVKVTQSSRYLVKRTGEKVFLECVQDMDHENMFWYRQDPGLGLRLIYFSYDVKMKEKGDIPEGYSVSREKKERFSLILESASTNQTSMYLCVSGRKDTQYFGPGTRLTVL.

The chain has TRBV4-3 and TRBJ2-1; 9 positions match TRBD2. The germline CDR1 and CDR2 sequences are LGHNA and YSLEER. CDR3 length equals 20 residues. J gave up 4 bases and V 0 bases, and 16 bases lay outside the gene matches. Here the CDR3 DNA reads TGCGCCAGCAGCCAAGATCTAGGGACGTCTAGCGGGATAACGTACAATGAGCAGTTCTTC. Translation: CASSQDLGTSSGITYNEQFF.

V is TRBV7-9 and J is TRBJ2-1, with D maybe TRBD1 (7 bases). The CDR3 has 16 amino acids. Trimming took off 5 bases at V and 3 bases at J, with 17 bases between the two ends. The germline V gene encodes CDR1 SEHNR and CDR2 FQNEAQ (reference sequence). DNA of the CDR3: TGTGCCAGCAGCCCCAGGGGGGATTGGCGCTACAATGAGCAGTTCTTC. Translation: CASSPRGDWRYNEQFF.

CDR3 region: CASSPPFARGTEAFF. CDR3 DNA: TGTGCCAGCTCACCACCCTTCGCCAGGGGCACTGAAGCTTTCTTT. The J gene is TRBJ1-1, the V gene TRBV18, with TRBD1 as a possible D gene (6 bases). CDR3 length: 15 amino acids. The V and J ends lost 0 bases and 4 bases respectively, with 12 bases between them. Looked up from germline, CDR1 is KGHSH and CDR2 is LQKENI.

This rearrangement joins TRBV10-2 to TRBJ1-3; maybe TRBD1 (6 bases). Germline-derived CDR1 and CDR2 are WSHSY and SAAADI. This CDR3 is built from 13 residues. Trimming took off 9 bases at V and 0 bases at J, with 9 bases between the two ends. The CDR3 DNA reads TGCGCCAGTCGGGACAACTCTGGAAACACCATATATTTT. This sequence encodes CASRDNSGNTIYF.

This clone showed up just a few times. The genes are TRBV5-6 and TRBJ2-5; 12 bases map to TRBD1. Germline V gives CDR1 SGHDT, CDR2 YYEEEE. The CDR3 is made up of 15 amino acids. The V gene end was trimmed by 4 bases and the J gene end by 5 bases; junction bases not matched to a gene: 6. The CDR3 DNA is TGTGCCAGCAGCCCGCTGGGACAGGGGGCTGAGACCCAGTACTTC. This gives the protein CASSPLGQGAETQYF.

The rearrangement joins TRBV6-1 to TRBJ2-7, with D unclear. V dropped 2 bases and J dropped 3 bases, with 5 bases sitting between them. Germline CDR1 is MNHNS and CDR2 is SASEGT. The CDR3 has 12 residues. In DNA form, the CDR3 reads TGTGCCAGCAGTGAAATAGGCTACGAGCAGTACTTC. Its protein is CASSEIGYEQYF.

The chain joins TRBV9 to TRBJ2-1, with D tentatively TRBD2 (6 bases). Trimming cost V 0 bases and J 2 bases, with 12 bases left between them. The CDR3 extends over 16 amino acids. The germline gives CDR1 SGDLS, CDR2 YYNGEE. CDR3 sequence: CASSVAGSGTYNEQFF. CDR3 bases: TGTGCCAGCAGCGTAGCGGGTAGCGGAACCTACAATGAGCAGTTCTTC.

The rearrangement uses TRBV2 and TRBJ2-7, with 9 nucleotides matching TRBD1. CDR3 length equals 14 residues. Per germline, CDR1 SNHLY and CDR2 FYNNEI. The V gene end was trimmed by 4 bases and the J gene end by 7 bases; junction bases not matched to a gene: 8. CDR3: CASSGDREGLEQYF. The DNA of the CDR3 is TGTGCCAGCAGTGGGGACAGGGAAGGTTTGGAGCAGTACTTC.

This sequence joins TRBV28 and TRBJ1-1; 12 nucleotides match TRBD1. This CDR3 contains 15 residues. Per germline, CDR1 MDHEN and CDR2 SYDVKM. V was clipped by 7 bases and J by 9 bases; unmatched bases: 12. For the CDR3, the DNA is TGTGCCAGCACCCCGGGACAGGGGGCGGGGGTAAAAGCTTTCTTT. Translation gives CASTPGQGAGVKAFF.